The next 18 T cell receptor beta chains were all read from a single sample in a study of response to subunit inactivated influenza vaccine. Each CDR3 protein gets one entry after TCRdb re-called the RT-PCR reads with MiXCR. Among 530,000 or so distinct CDR3 sequences, about 11% were seen once, and the ten largest hold roughly 10%. Here the sequenced sample was PBMCs from blood, taken on the day of vaccination. The source is a middle-aged man who received an inactivated influenza vaccine.

The chain uses TRBV7-9 and TRBJ2-2; tentatively, D is TRBD1 (5 bases). Germline values: CDR1 SEHNR, CDR2 FQNEAQ (reference sequence). The V gene lost 1 base and the J gene lost 5 bases, with 11 bases spanning the gap. This CDR3 spans 15 amino acids. The CDR3 sequence is CASSLGTRSTGELFF. In DNA form, the CDR3 reads TGTGCCAGCAGCTTAGGGACAAGAAGTACCGGGGAGCTGTTTTTT. The whole variable domain, filled in from reference TRBV7-9 and TRBJ2-2, reads DTGVSQNPRHKITKRGQNVTFRCDPISEHNRLYWYRQTLGQGPEFLTYFQNEAQLEKSRLLSDRFSAERPKGSFSTLEIQRTEQGDSAMYLCASSLGTRSTGELFFGEGSRLTVL.

This clonotype is medium-sized by share. The chain uses TRBV5-1 and TRBJ2-1; 9 bases fit TRBD2. There are 15 residues in the CDR3. Germline V gene data show CDR1 as SGHRS and CDR2 as YFSETQ. The V gene end was trimmed by 7 bases and the J gene end by 4 bases; junction bases not matched to a gene: 9. CDR3 DNA: TGCGCCAGCCGCTGGGCGGGGGGGGTTTACAATGAGCAGTTCTTC. Residues: CASRWAGGVYNEQFF.

The V gene is TRBV18, the J gene TRBJ2-3, with D unresolved. V was pared by 5 bases and J by 4 bases, with 7 bases between. The CDR3 totals 12 residues. CDR1 and CDR2 from the germline V gene are KGHSH and LQKENI. The CDR3 loop reads CASSAASDTQYF. CDR3 sequence (DNA): TGTGCCAGCTCAGCCGCTTCAGATACGCAGTATTTT. Using reference TRBV18 and TRBJ2-3 for the parts outside the CDR3, the full variable domain is NAGVMQNPRHLVRRRGQEARLRCSPMKGHSHVYWYRQLPEEGLKFMVYLQKENIIDESGMPKERFSAEFPKEGPSILRIQQVVRGDSAAYFCASSAASDTQYFGPGTRLTVL.

The genes are TRBV5-1 and TRBJ2-1, with D possibly TRBD2 on 6 matching bases. Germline V gene lookup returns CDR1 SGHRS and CDR2 YFSETQ. The germline V and J ends were trimmed by 9 bases and 6 bases, with 16 bases remaining between them. CDR3 size: 13 residues. The CDR3 region has the DNA TGCGCCACTTCACGGGAGCGATTCAATGAGCAGTTCTTC. Amino acids: CATSRERFNEQFF.

In the case of this clonotype: Being one base from a much bigger clone, this may be a read error. The V gene is TRBV6-6, the J gene TRBJ1-2, with no clear D. The CDR3 consists of 13 residues. Per the germline V gene, CDR1 is MNHNY and CDR2 is SVGAGI (reference sequence). CDR3 nucleotide sequence: TGTGCCAGCAGTTACTCCAACATGGGGTACTACTCCTTC. Its protein product is CASSYSNMGYYSF.

V is TRBV6-2 or TRBV6-3 and J is TRBJ2-7, with D hard to call. Germline V CDR1 and CDR2: MNHEY, SVGEGT. Deletions cut 5 bases from V and 2 bases from J, with 13 bases between. CDR3 length: 14 residues. CDR3 bases: TGTGCCAGCAGTACGATCGGTTACCCCTACGAGCAGTACTTC. This translates into CASSTIGYPYEQYF.

This clonotype was seen at least ten times. A read error may produce the germline difference seen at one junction end. This chain joins TRBV5-1 and TRBJ2-2; D unclear. CDR1 is SGHRS, CDR2 YFSETQ, per germline. This CDR3 region has 12 residues. The CDR3: CASSINTGELFF. CDR3 in DNA: TGTGCCAGCAGCATCAACACCGGGGAGCTGTTTTTT.

The chain joins TRBV6-2 or TRBV6-3 to TRBJ2-7; D is unclear. CDR3 length: 14 amino acids. Trimming shortened V by 5 bases and J by 5 bases, and 16 bases separated the two germline ends. Germline assignment: CDR1 MNHEY and CDR2 SVGEGT. Here the CDR3 reads CASSVTQPPDEQYF. The DNA of the CDR3 is TGTGCCAGCAGTGTGACCCAACCTCCCGACGAGCAGTACTTC.

V and J are TRBV12-3 or TRBV12-4 and TRBJ2-1; a weak D match, TRBD1 (5 bases). The length of the CDR3 is 13 residues. Trimming took off 5 bases at V and 9 bases at J, with 14 bases between the two ends. The CDR3 is CASSPQARGEQFF. The CDR3 nucleotides are TGTGCCAGCAGTCCCCAGGCTAGGGGTGAGCAGTTCTTC.

This clonotype was observed many times. The chain carries TRBV11-2 and TRBJ1-3, with 8 bases matching TRBD1. This CDR3 contains 18 residues. V shed 3 bases, J shed 2 bases, and the junction held 12 bases outside the gene matches. CDR1 SGHAT and CDR2 FQNNGV come from the germline V gene. CDR3 DNA: TGTGCCAGCAGCTTGAGGACAGGGATAGGTCGTACTGGAAACACCATATATTTT. This sequence encodes CASSLRTGIGRTGNTIYF. The whole variable domain, filled in from reference TRBV11-2 and TRBJ1-3, reads EAGVAQSPRYKIIEKRQSVAFWCNPISGHATLYWYQQILGQGPKLLIQFQNNGVVDDSQLPKDRFSAERLKGVDSTLKIQPAKLEDSAVYLCASSLRTGIGRTGNTIYFGEGSWLTVV.

This clonotype was detected ten times or more. The rearrangement links TRBV12-3 or TRBV12-4 to TRBJ1-1; D remains unclear. The CDR3 has 13 amino acids. V was trimmed by 3 bases and J by 2 bases, leaving 7 bases between them. The CDR3 sequence is CASSFHPNTEAFF. The CDR3 nucleotides read TGTGCCAGCAGTTTTCACCCAAACACTGAAGCTTTCTTT.

CDR3 coding DNA: TGCAGCGTTGAAGAGCAGGGTATGAACACTGAAGCTTTCTTT. Protein product: CSVEEQGMNTEAFF. The genes are TRBV29-1 and TRBJ1-1; D perhaps matches TRBD1 (5 bases). CDR1 and CDR2 from the germline V gene are SQVTM and ANQGSEA. CDR3 length equals 14 residues. Trimming took 0 bases from V and 0 from J, leaving 8 bases between them.

This clonotype was seen a few times. J is TRBJ1-6 and V is TRBV7-2; 7 bases match TRBD1. Germline-derived CDR1 and CDR2 are SGHTA and FQGNSA. The CDR3 is 14 amino acids. J was trimmed by 10 bases and V by 4 bases; bases with no gene match: 7. Here the CDR3 DNA reads TGTGCCAGCAGCTCGATGACAGGGCAATCACCCCTCCACTTT. It translates to CASSSMTGQSPLHF.

This clonotype was seen ten or more times. The chain uses TRBV4-1 and TRBJ1-1, with no clear D. This CDR3 spans 13 amino acids. Germline loops: CDR1 MGHRA, CDR2 YSYEKL. Trimming left V 0 bases short and J 0 bases short, with 2 bases between. CDR3: CASSQEVNTEAFF. CDR3 bases: TGCGCCAGCAGCCAAGAAGTGAACACTGAAGCTTTCTTT.

V usage is TRBV7-9 and J usage is TRBJ2-2, with a possible D match to TRBD1 (6 bases). Germline V gene lookup returns CDR1 SEHNR and CDR2 FQNEAQ (reference sequence). The CDR3 contains 17 residues. Between the trimmed V and J ends, which lost 2 bases and 0 bases, there was a span of 13 bases. The CDR3 is CASSLFSGAPNTGELFF. Written as DNA, the CDR3 is TGTGCCAGCAGCTTATTTTCAGGGGCCCCGAACACCGGGGAGCTGTTTTTT.

The chain employs TRBV20-1 and TRBJ2-1; 9 bases fit TRBD1. The length of the CDR3 is 16 residues. CDR1 is DFQATT, CDR2 SNEGSKA, per germline (reference sequence). The V and J ends lost 6 bases and 6 bases, in that order; junction bases with no gene match: 15. The DNA of the CDR3 is TGCAGTGCCCAAGAAACCGGGACAGGGAAGACCAATGAGCAGTTCTTC. Its translation is CSAQETGTGKTNEQFF.

In its sample, this clonotype was seen many times. V and J are TRBV24-1 and TRBJ2-7; 8 bases are a match to TRBD1. This CDR3 has 12 amino acids. Per the germline V gene, CDR1 is KGHDR and CDR2 is SFDVKD. Losses at the gene ends were 7 bases for V and 3 bases for J; bases not matched to a gene: 1. DNA of the CDR3: TGTGCCACCAGGGGGACAGGCTACGAGCAGTACTTC. It is translated as CATRGTGYEQYF.

This clonotype was recorded a few times. The CDR3 loop reads CSARLAGAQETQYF. The CDR3 DNA reads as TGCAGCGCCAGGCTAGCGGGGGCCCAAGAGACCCAGTACTTC. The chain is built from TRBV20-1 and TRBJ2-5; 10 bases fit TRBD2. Germline loops: CDR1 DFQATT, CDR2 SNEGSKA (reference sequence). The CDR3 covers 14 residues.